This T cell receptor beta chain was sequenced in a study of shared clonotypes between healthy human individuals. The study, taken as a whole, reports: Generally, estimated richness proved larger in naive subsets than it did in memory subsets. Unshared clonotypes carried lower generation probabilities than those common to all four donors. Shared clonotypes: roughly 5% naive CD4, about 3.3% naive CD8, around 2.4% memory CD4, over 0.3% memory CD8.

On this clone: Its antigen is unidentified.

CDR3 length: 15 residues. The V and J ends lost 3 bases and 0 bases respectively, with 8 bases between them. Per the germline V gene, CDR1 is ENHRY and CDR2 is SYGVKD. The test was conducted at deep level. Libraries were prepared by immunoSEQ multiplex PCR; TCRdb keeps only in-frame clonotypes and omits some of them. The sample contains a few million clones, under 97% of which appear only once. The sequencing sample was made of naive CD4+ T cells sorted from blood. Subset meaning: CD45RA+ positively selected. V usage is TRBV10-3 and J usage is TRBJ1-4; tentative D call: TRBD1 (5 bases). This receptor was obtained from a man aged 18 to 30 in good health. The CDR3 is CAISEGRATNEKLFF. The CDR3 DNA follows: TGTGCCATCAGTGAAGGCAGGGCAACTAATGAAAAACTGTTTTTT.